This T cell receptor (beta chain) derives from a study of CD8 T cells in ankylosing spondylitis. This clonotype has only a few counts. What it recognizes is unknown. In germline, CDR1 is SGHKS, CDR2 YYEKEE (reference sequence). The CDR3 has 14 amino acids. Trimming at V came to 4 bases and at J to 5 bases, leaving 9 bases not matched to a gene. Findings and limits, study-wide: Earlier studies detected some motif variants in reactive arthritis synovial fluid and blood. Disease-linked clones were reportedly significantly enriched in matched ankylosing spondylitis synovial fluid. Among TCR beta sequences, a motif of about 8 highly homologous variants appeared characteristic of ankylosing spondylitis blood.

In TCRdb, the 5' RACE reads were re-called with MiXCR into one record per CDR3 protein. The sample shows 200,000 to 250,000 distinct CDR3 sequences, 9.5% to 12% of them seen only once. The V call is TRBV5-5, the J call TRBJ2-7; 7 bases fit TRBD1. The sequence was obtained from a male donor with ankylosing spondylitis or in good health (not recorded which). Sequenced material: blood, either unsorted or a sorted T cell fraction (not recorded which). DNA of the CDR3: TGTGCCAGCAGCCTTTTGACAGGGTGGAACGAGCAGTACTTC. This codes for CASSLLTGWNEQYF.